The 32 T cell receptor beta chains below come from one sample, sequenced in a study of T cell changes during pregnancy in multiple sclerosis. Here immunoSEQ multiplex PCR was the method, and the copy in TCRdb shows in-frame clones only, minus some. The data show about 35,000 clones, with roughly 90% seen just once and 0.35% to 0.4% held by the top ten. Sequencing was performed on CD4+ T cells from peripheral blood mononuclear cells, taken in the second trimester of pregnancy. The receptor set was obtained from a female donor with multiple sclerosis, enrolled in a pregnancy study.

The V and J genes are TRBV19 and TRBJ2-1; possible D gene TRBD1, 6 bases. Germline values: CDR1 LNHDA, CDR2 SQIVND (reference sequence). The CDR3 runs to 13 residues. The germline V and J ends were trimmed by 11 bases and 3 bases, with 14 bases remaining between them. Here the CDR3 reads CASRRDNYNEQFF. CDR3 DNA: TGTGCCTCCCGACGGGACAACTACAATGAGCAGTTCTTC.

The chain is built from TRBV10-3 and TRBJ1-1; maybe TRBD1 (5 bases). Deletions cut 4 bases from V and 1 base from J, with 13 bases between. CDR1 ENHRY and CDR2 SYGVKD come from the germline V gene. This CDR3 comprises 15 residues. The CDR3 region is CAISARIGGNTEAFF. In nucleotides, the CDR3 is TGTGCCATCAGTGCCCGCATCGGGGGGAACACTGAAGCTTTCTTT.

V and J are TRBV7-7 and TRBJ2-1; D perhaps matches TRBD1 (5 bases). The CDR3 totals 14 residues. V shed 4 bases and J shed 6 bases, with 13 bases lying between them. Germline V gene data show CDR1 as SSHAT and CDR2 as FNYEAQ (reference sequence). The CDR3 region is CASSSEIGVNEQFF. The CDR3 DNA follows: TGTGCCAGCAGCTCCGAAATAGGGGTCAATGAGCAGTTCTTC.

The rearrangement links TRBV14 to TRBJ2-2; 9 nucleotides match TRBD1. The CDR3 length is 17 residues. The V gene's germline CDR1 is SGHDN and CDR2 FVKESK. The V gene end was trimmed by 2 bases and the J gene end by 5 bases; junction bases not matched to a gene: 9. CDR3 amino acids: CASSQMTGTGRTGELFF. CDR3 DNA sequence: TGTGCCAGCAGCCAAATGACCGGGACAGGGAGGACCGGGGAGCTGTTTTTT.

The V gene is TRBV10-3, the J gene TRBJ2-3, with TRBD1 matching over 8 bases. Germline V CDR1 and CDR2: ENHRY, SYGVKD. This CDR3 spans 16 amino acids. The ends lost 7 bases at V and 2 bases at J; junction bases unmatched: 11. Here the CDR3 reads CAITRTGTLHTDTQYF. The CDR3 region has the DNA TGTGCCATCACTCGGACAGGGACTTTGCACACAGATACGCAGTATTTT.

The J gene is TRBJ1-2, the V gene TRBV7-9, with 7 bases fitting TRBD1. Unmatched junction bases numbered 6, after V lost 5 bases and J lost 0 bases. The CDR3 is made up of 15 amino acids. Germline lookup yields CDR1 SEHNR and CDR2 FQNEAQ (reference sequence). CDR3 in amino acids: CASSAWDRANYGYTF. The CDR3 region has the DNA TGTGCCAGCAGCGCCTGGGACAGAGCTAACTATGGCTACACCTTC.

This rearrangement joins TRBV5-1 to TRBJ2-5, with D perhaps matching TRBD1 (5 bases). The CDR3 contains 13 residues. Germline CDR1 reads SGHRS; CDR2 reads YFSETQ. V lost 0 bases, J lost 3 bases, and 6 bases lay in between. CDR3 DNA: TGCGCCAGCAGCTTGGGACAGAAAGAGACCCAGTACTTC. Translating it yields CASSLGQKETQYF.

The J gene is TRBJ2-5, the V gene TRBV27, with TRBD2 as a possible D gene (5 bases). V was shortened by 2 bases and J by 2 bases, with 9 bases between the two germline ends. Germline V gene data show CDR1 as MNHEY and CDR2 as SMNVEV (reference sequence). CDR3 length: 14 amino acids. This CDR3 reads CASSLGGLQETQYF. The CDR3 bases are TGTGCCAGCAGTTTAGGAGGCTTACAAGAGACCCAGTACTTC.

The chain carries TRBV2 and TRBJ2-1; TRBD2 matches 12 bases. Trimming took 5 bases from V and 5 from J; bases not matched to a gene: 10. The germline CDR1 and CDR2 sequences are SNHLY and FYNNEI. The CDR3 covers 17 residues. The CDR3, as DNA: TGTGCCAGCAGTATTAGGACTAGCGGGACAAGTCACAATGAGCAGTTCTTC. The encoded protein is CASSIRTSGTSHNEQFF.

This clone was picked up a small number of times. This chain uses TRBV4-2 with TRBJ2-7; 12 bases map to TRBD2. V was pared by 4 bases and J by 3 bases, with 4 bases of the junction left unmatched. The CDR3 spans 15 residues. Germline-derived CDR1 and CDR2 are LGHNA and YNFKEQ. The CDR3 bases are TGTGCCAGCAGCCTCGAACTAGCGGGGGGCTACGAGCAGTACTTC. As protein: CASSLELAGGYEQYF.

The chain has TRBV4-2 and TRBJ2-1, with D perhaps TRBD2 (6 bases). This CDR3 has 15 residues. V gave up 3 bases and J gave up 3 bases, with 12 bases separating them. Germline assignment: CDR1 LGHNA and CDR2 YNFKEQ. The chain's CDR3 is CASSQSPGDYNEQFF. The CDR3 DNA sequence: TGTGCCAGCAGCCAGTCCCCGGGAGACTACAATGAGCAGTTCTTC.

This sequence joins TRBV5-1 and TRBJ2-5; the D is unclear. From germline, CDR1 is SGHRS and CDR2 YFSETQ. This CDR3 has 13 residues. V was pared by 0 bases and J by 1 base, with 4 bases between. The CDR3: CASSLGAQETQYF. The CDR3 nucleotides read TGCGCCAGCAGCTTGGGGGCCCAAGAGACCCAGTACTTC.

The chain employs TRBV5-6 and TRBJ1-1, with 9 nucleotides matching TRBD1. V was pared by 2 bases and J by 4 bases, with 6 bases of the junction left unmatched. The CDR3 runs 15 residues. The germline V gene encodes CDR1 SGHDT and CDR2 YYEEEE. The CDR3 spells CASSLWDREGTEAFF. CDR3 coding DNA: TGTGCCAGCAGCTTATGGGACAGGGAGGGCACTGAAGCTTTCTTT.

CDR3 sequence reads: CASSKSQTSGSKEQFF. In nucleotides, the CDR3 is TGTGCCAGTAGTAAATCCCAAACTAGCGGGAGTAAGGAGCAGTTCTTC. The chain employs TRBV19 and TRBJ2-1; 11 nucleotides align to TRBD2. V lost 4 bases and J lost 10; bases outside the gene matches: 12. The germline gives CDR1 LNHDA, CDR2 SQIVND (reference sequence). This CDR3 is 16 amino acids long.

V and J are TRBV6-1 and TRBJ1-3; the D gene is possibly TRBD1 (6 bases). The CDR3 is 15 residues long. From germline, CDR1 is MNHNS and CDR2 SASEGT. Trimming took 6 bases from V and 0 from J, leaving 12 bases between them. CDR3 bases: TGTGCCAGCAGCCGGACAGCCAACTCTGGAAACACCATATATTTT. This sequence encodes CASSRTANSGNTIYF.

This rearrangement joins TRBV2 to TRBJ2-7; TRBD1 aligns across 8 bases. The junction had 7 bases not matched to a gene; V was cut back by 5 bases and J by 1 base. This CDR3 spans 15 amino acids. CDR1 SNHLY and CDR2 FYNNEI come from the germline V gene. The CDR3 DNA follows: TGTGCCAGCAGTTTAGACAGGGGACCTTCCTACGAGCAGTACTTC. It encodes CASSLDRGPSYEQYF.

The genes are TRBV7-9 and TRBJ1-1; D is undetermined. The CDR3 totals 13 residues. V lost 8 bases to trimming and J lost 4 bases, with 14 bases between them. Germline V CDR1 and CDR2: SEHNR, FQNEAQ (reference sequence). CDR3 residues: CASRQPGGTEAFF. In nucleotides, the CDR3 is TGTGCCAGCCGGCAACCCGGCGGCACTGAAGCTTTCTTT. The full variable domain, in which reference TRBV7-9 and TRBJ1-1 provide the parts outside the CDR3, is DTGVSQNPRHKITKRGQNVTFRCDPISEHNRLYWYRQTLGQGPEFLTYFQNEAQLEKSRLLSDRFSAERPKGSFSTLEIQRTEQGDSAMYLCASRQPGGTEAFFGQGTRLTVV.

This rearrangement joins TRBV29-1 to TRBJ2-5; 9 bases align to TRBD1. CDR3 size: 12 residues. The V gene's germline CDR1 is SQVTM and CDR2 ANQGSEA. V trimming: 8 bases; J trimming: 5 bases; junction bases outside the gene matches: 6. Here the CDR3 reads CSLTGQGETQYF. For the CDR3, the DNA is TGCAGCTTAACTGGACAGGGGGAGACCCAGTACTTC.

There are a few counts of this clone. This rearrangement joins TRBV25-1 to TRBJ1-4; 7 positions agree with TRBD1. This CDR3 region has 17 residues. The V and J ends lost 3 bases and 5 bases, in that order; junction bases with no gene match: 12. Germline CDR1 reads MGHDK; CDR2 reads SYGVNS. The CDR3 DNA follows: TGTGCCAGCAGTGAGTCGAAACGGGACAGCCTAAATGAAAAACTGTTTTTT. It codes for CASSESKRDSLNEKLFF.

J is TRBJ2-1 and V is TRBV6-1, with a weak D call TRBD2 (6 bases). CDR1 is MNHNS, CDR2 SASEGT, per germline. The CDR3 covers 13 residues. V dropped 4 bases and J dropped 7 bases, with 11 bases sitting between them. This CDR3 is CASSVGGENEQFF. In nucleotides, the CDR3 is TGTGCCAGCAGTGTGGGGGGTGAGAATGAGCAGTTCTTC.

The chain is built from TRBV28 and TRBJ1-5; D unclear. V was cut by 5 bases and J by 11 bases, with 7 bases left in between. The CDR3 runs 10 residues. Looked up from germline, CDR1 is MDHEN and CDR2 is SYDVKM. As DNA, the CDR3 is TGTGCCAGCAGTGCCCGGTCCCAGCATTTT. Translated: CASSARSQHF.

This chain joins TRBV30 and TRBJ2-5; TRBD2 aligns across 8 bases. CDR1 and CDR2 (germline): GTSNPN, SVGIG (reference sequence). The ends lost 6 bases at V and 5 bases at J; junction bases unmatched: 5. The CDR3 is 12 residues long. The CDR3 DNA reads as TGTGCCTGCGGGACTAGTTTTGAGACCCAGTACTTC. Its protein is CACGTSFETQYF. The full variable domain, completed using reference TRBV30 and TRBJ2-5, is SQTIHQWPATLVQPVGSPLSLECTVEGTSNPNLYWYRQAAGRGLQLLFYSVGIGQISSEVPQNLSASRPQDRQFILSSKKLLLSDSGFYLCACGTSFETQYFGPGTRLLVL.

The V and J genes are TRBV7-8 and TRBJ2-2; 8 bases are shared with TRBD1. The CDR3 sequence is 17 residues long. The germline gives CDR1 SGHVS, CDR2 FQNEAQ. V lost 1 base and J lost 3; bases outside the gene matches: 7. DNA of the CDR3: TGTGCCAGCAGCTTAGAGGACAGGGTAACGGACACCGGGGAGCTGTTTTTT. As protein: CASSLEDRVTDTGELFF.

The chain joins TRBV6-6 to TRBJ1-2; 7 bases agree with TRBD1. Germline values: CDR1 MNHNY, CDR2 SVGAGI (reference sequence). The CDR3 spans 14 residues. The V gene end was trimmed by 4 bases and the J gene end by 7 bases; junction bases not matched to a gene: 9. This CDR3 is CASSSAGGMSGYTF. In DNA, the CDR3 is TGTGCCAGCAGTTCGGCAGGGGGTATGAGTGGCTACACCTTC.

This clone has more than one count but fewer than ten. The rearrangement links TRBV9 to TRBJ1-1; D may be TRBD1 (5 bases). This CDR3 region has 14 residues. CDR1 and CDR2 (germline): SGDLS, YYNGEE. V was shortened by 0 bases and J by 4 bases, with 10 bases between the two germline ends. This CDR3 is CASSVDQGPTEAFF. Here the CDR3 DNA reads TGTGCCAGCAGCGTAGATCAGGGCCCCACTGAAGCTTTCTTT.

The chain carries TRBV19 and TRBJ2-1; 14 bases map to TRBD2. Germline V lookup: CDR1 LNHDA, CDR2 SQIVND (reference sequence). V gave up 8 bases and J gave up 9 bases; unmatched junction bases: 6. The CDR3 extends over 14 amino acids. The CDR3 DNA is TGTGCCAGTGGGACTAGCGGGAGTCTAGGTGAGCAGTTCTTC. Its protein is CASGTSGSLGEQFF.

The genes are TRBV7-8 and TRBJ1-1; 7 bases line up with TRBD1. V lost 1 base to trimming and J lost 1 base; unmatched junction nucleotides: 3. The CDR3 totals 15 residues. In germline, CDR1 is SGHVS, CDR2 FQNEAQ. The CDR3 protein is CASSLDGTANTEAFF. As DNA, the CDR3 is TGTGCCAGCAGCTTAGATGGGACAGCGAACACTGAAGCTTTCTTT. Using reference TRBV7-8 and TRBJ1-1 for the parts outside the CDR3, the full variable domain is GAGVSQSPRYKVAKRGQDVALRCDPISGHVSLFWYQQALGQGPEFLTYFQNEAQLDKSGLPSDRFFAERPEGSVSTLKIQRTQQEDSAVYLCASSLDGTANTEAFFGQGTRLTVV.

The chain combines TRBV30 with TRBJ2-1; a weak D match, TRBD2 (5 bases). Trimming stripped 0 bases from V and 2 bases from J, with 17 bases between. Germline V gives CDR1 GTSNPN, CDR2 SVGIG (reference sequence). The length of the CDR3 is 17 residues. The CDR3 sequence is CAWSVLSASPPYNEQFF. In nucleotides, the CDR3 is TGTGCCTGGAGTGTACTCTCCGCTAGCCCCCCCTACAATGAGCAGTTCTTC.

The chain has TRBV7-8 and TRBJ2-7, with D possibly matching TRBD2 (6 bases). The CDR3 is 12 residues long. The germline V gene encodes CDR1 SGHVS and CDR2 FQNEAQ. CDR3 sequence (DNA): TGTGGGGCGGGGCGGGCTCCCTACGAGCAGTACTTC. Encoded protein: CGAGRAPYEQYF.

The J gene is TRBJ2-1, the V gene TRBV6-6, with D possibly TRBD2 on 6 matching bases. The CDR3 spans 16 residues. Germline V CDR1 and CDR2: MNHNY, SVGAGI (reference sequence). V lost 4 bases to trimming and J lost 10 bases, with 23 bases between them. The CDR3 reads CASSSPEGGLYWEQFF. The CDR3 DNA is TGTGCCAGCAGTTCTCCCGAGGGAGGCCTTTACTGGGAGCAGTTCTTC.

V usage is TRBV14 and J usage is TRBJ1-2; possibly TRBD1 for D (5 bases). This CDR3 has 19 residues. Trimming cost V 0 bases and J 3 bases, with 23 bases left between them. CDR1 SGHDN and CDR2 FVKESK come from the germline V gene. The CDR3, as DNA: TGTGCCAGCAGCCAAGAATGGCGGAGACGTGCCCGGGGGGACTATGGCTACACCTTC. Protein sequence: CASSQEWRRRARGDYGYTF.

The CDR3 sequence: CASSLVRADGNTDTQYF. CDR3 nucleotides: TGTGCCAGCAGCTTAGTGAGAGCGGACGGAAACACAGATACGCAGTATTTT. The chain combines TRBV7-9 with TRBJ2-3; D is possibly TRBD2 (5 bases). The CDR3 runs to 17 residues. V lost 1 base, J lost 2 bases, and 16 bases lay in between. CDR1 is SEHNR and CDR2 is FQNEAQ in the germline V gene (reference sequence).